This T cell receptor beta chain was obtained from a study of identical twins. With respect to this clonotype: No antigen is known for it.

General study points: The conclusions drew on cross-sectional statistical analysis instead of tracking the same donors. Zero-insertion analyses might be partly confounded by invariant T cells like MAIT and iNKT.

The germline CDR1 and CDR2 sequences are MNHEY and SVGEGT. Trimming took 8 bases from V and 6 from J, leaving 11 bases between them. The CDR3 has 11 residues. Template switching created a universal primer site, and the cDNA included unique molecular identifiers. TCRdb re-derived calls from the 5' RACE reads in MiXCR, one entry per CDR3 protein. The sample yields fewer than 900,000 distinct CDR3 sequences, 15% to 20% seen once. The data also belong to a second study, concerning T cells expressing NK-cell markers. That source notes: Once again these clonotypes came out on top in the CD3+CD56-NKG2C+ fraction of several donors.

The clonotype originates from a woman aged 18-29 years in good health. The chain has TRBV6-2 or TRBV6-3 and TRBJ2-7; D may correspond to TRBD1 or TRBD2 (5 bases each). The sequenced sample was PBMCs. The CDR3 sequence is CASSGAGEQYF. The CDR3 coding sequence is TGTGCCAGCTCTGGGGCGGGCGAGCAGTACTTC.